The 12 T cell receptor beta chains in this list originate from one sample, sequenced in a study of post-analysis software for immune sequencing data. Study-wide findings and caveats: The study found TRBV5-6, TRBV5-1 and TRBV20-1 among about 5 TRBV segments more frequent in patients than controls.

The authors incorporated unique molecular identifiers into the TCR beta cDNA libraries. TCRdb independently ran MiXCR on the PCR reads; one entry per CDR3 protein. Of roughly 540,000 distinct CDR3 sequences listed, approximately 31% are singletons. These receptors' targets are unknown. The sequencing sample was made of blood. These receptors originate from a girl between 2 and 17 years old with multiple sclerosis.

The CDR3 DNA sequence: TGTGCCAGCAGCGGTGGGCCGGAGGGTCAGCCCCAGCATTTT. It translates to CASSGGPEGQPQHF. The J gene is TRBJ1-5, the V gene TRBV9; no reliable D call. The CDR3 covers 14 residues. V was cut by 3 bases and J by 6 bases, with 13 bases left in between. CDR1 and CDR2 from the germline V gene are SGDLS and YYNGEE.

There are a few counts of this clonotype. The J gene is TRBJ2-5, the V gene TRBV12-3 or TRBV12-4, with D possibly matching TRBD1 (6 bases). The V gene lost 6 bases and the J gene lost 1 base, with 15 bases spanning the gap. The CDR3 is made up of 15 amino acids. In DNA, the CDR3 is TGTGCCAGCAGCCCAGGGGTGGGGACCCAAGAGACCCAGTACTTC. Amino acids: CASSPGVGTQETQYF.

This clonotype came up a few times. The chain couples TRBV11-2 to TRBJ2-3; possibly TRBD2 for D (6 bases). Trimming pared 2 bases from V and 10 bases from J, leaving 16 bases between. Germline V gene sequence: CDR1 SGHAT, CDR2 FQNNGV. The CDR3 runs 14 residues. The CDR3 sequence: CASSLNPGVVSQYF. CDR3 nucleotides: TGTGCCAGCAGCTTAAACCCGGGGGTGGTGTCGCAGTATTTT.

This clonotype was picked up a small number of times. CDR3 nucleotides: TGCAGTGCTAGAGACCCGACTAGCGGGAGCTCCTACGAGCAGTACTTC. It yields the protein CSARDPTSGSSYEQYF. The genes are TRBV20-1 and TRBJ2-7; 12 nucleotides agree with TRBD2. V was clipped by 0 bases and J by 0 bases; unmatched bases: 3. CDR3 length: 16 amino acids. Germline values: CDR1 DFQATT, CDR2 SNEGSKA (reference sequence).

This clonotype has a handful of counts. The gene calls are TRBV7-6 and TRBJ1-4; D is possibly TRBD1 (5 bases). CDR1 is SGHVS and CDR2 is FNYEAQ in the germline V gene. V was shortened by 1 base and J by 2 bases, with 8 bases between the two germline ends. CDR3 length equals 15 residues. CDR3 nucleotides: TGTGCCAGCAGCTTAGAGGGGAGGACTAATGAAAAACTGTTTTTT. Translation gives CASSLEGRTNEKLFF.

The chain uses TRBV6-6 and TRBJ2-7; D uncertain. CDR1 and CDR2 from the germline V gene are MNHNY and SVGAGI (reference sequence). Trimming shortened V by 8 bases and J by 0 bases, and 14 bases separated the two germline ends. The length of the CDR3 is 14 residues. The CDR3 reads CASRDPSSSYEQYF. CDR3 coding DNA: TGTGCCAGCCGCGACCCCTCGAGCTCCTACGAGCAGTACTTC.

This clonotype was counted only a few times. This chain links TRBV9 with TRBJ2-5; D not certain. With 0 bases removed from V and 2 bases from J, the gap between germline ends came to 8 bases. Germline V gene lookup returns CDR1 SGDLS and CDR2 YYNGEE. This CDR3 contains 14 residues. This CDR3 is CASSVGLLQETQYF. Here the CDR3 DNA reads TGTGCCAGCAGCGTAGGACTGCTTCAAGAGACCCAGTACTTC. Looking up the rest from reference TRBV9 and TRBJ2-5 gives the full variable domain: DSGVTQTPKHLITATGQRVTLRCSPRSGDLSVYWYQQSLDQGLQFLIQYYNGEERAKGNILERFSAQQFPDLHSELNLSSLELGDSALYFCASSVGLLQETQYFGPGTRLLVL.

This clonotype was found once. The chain has TRBV5-1 and TRBJ1-2; 11 bases are shared with TRBD1. The CDR3 sequence is 16 residues long. V was pared by 0 bases and J by 4 bases, with 5 bases of the junction left unmatched. Germline CDR1 is SGHRS and CDR2 is YFSETQ. CDR3 sequence (DNA): TGCGCCAGCAGCTTGGTCGGACAGGGGGCGGGCTATGGCTACACCTTC. As protein: CASSLVGQGAGYGYTF.

This chain joins TRBV2 and TRBJ1-1; the D gene is possibly TRBD1 (5 bases). The CDR3 length is 14 residues. CDR1 is SNHLY, CDR2 FYNNEI, per germline. The V end was cut by 4 bases, the J end by 1 base, with 10 bases between. Written as DNA, the CDR3 is TGTGCCAGCAGTGGGGGGGGGACGAACACTGAAGCTTTCTTT. Residues: CASSGGGTNTEAFF.

This clonotype was seen repeatedly, ten times or more. The V gene is TRBV5-1, the J gene TRBJ2-5; a possible D gene is TRBD1 (6 bases). The CDR3 has 17 residues. V lost 0 bases and J 2 bases, leaving 17 bases between the germline ends. The germline CDR1 and CDR2 sequences are SGHRS and YFSETQ. The CDR3 bases are TGCGCCAGCAGCTTGGGGGGCACGACAGGCTCGCAAGAGACCCAGTACTTC. This encodes CASSLGGTTGSQETQYF.

The J gene is TRBJ2-1, the V gene TRBV6-1, with 7 bases lining up with TRBD1. Germline V gene data show CDR1 as MNHNS and CDR2 as SASEGT. There are 14 residues in the CDR3. V lost 10 bases, J lost 9 bases, and 15 bases stayed unmatched. The CDR3: CAILRDREIFEQFF. The CDR3 DNA is TGTGCCATCCTCCGGGACAGAGAGATTTTTGAGCAGTTCTTC.

The V call is TRBV2, the J call TRBJ2-1; a possible D gene is TRBD1 (6 bases). V was pared by 8 bases and J by 5 bases, with 16 bases between. CDR1 and CDR2 (germline): SNHLY, FYNNEI. The CDR3 totals 14 residues. The CDR3 DNA reads TGTGCCAGCGTTAGGACAGTTAAAAACAATGAGCAGTTCTTC. As protein: CASVRTVKNNEQFF.